The rows below give T cell receptor beta chains drawn from one sample of a study of blood T cell repertoires in COVID-19. Method: immunoSEQ multiplex PCR; TCRdb's copy keeps in-frame clones and lacks some. This sample yields approximately 210,000 clones, of which around 81% are seen a single time; approximately 9% belongs to the top ten. The sample was PBMCs or T cells enriched from blood (not recorded which). The receptors come from a woman aged 50 to 65 with acute COVID-19. Each CDR3 is given with its conserved first and last residue. A D gene is named only where the DNA matches it firmly. Size tells how often a clone was seen (once, few, many) or the class of an expanded clone, and some rows leave it out.

>13|TRBJ2-5|once|TRBV4-3|NA
CASSRGQGETQYF
TGCGCCAGCAGCAGAGGCCAAGGAGAGACCCAGTACTTC
>15|TRBJ2-1|NA|TRBV19|NA
CASTPSAAGLNEQFF
TGTGCCAGTACCCCCTCCGCCGCAGGGCTCAATGAGCAGTTCTTC
>16|TRBJ2-4|NA|TRBV7-2|NA
CASSLVAGLVENIQYF
TGTGCCAGCAGCTTAGTGGCAGGGTTGGTTGAAAACATTCAGTACTTC
>12|TRBJ2-7|NA|TRBV11-3|NA
CASSPRGYEQYF
TGTGCCAGCAGCCCACGGGGGTACGAGCAGTACTTC
>15|TRBJ1-2|NA|TRBV5-6|TRBD1
CASSLVQGAGYGYTF
TGTGCCAGCAGCTTGGTTCAGGGGGCGGGCTATGGCTACACCTTC
>17|TRBJ1-1|NA|TRBV10-3|TRBD1
CAISPLLGTGVNTEAFF
TGTGCCATCAGTCCACTCCTAGGGACAGGGGTGAACACTGAAGCTTTCTTT
>16|TRBJ2-1|NA|TRBV11-2|TRBD2
CASSLVPSGTYNEQFF
TGTGCCAGCAGCTTAGTGCCTAGCGGGACCTACAATGAGCAGTTCTTC
>17|TRBJ2-1|once|TRBV7-3|TRBD2
CASSSRHTSGLNNEQFF
TGTGCCAGCAGCTCACGTCATACTAGCGGGTTAAACAATGAGCAGTTCTTC
>12|TRBJ1-2|few|TRBV6-1|TRBD1
CASKQGEGGYTF
TGTGCCAGCAAACAGGGGGAAGGTGGCTACACCTTC
>13|TRBJ2-5|few|TRBV28|TRBD1
CASSDRVPETQYF
TGTGCCAGCAGTGACAGGGTCCCTGAGACCCAGTACTTC
>14|TRBJ1-1|NA|TRBV6-1|NA
CASSEYKTGTEAFF
TGTGCCAGCAGTGAATATAAGACAGGCACTGAAGCTTTCTTT
>17|TRBJ2-7|NA|TRBV11-2|TRBD2
CASSLDGSGGSSYEQYF
TGTGCCAGCAGCTTAGATGGGTCGGGGGGGAGCTCCTACGAGCAGTACTTC
>15|TRBJ1-1|NA|TRBV18|NA
CASSPLEGYRAEAFF
TGTGCCAGCTCACCTCTAGAGGGTTACAGGGCTGAAGCTTTCTTT
>15|TRBJ1-5|few|TRBV28|NA
CASSLSRSGNQPQHF
TGTGCCAGCAGTTTATCCCGGTCTGGCAATCAGCCCCAGCATTTT
>12|TRBJ2-7|NA|TRBV4-3|TRBD1
CASSRDRGPQYF
TGCGCCAGCAGCCGAGACAGGGGTCCCCAGTACTTC
>15|TRBJ1-6|NA|TRBV2|TRBD1
CASRRDRGWGSPLHF
TGTGCCAGCAGGAGGGACAGGGGGTGGGGATCACCCCTCCACTTT
>15|TRBJ2-5|NA|TRBV19|TRBD2
CASTRAGGPVETQYF
TGTGCCAGTACACGAGCGGGAGGGCCAGTGGAGACCCAGTACTTC
>14|TRBJ2-2|NA|TRBV5-1|TRBD1
CARGDRERTGELFF
TGCGCCAGGGGGGACAGGGAAAGAACCGGGGAGCTGTTTTTT
>17|TRBJ2-5|NA|TRBV7-2|NA
CASSPTFSVGGRETQYF
TGTGCCAGCAGCCCGACCTTTTCGGTGGGGGGGCGGGAGACCCAGTACTTC
>14|TRBJ1-6|NA|TRBV20-1|TRBD1
CSASKTGGNSPLHF
TGCAGTGCTAGTAAAACAGGGGGGAATTCACCCCTCCACTTT
>17|TRBJ2-1|NA|TRBV18|TRBD2
CASSPPAGGRSYNEQFF
TGTGCCAGCTCACCACCGGCGGGGGGTCGCTCCTACAATGAGCAGTTCTTC
>15|TRBJ1-5|NA|TRBV7-4|TRBD1
CASSLLGQGCQPQHF
TGTGCCAGCAGCTTATTGGGACAGGGTTGTCAGCCCCAGCATTTT
>15|TRBJ1-6|NA|TRBV14|TRBD1
CASSLRTGGYSPLHF
TGTGCCAGCAGCCTCCGGACAGGGGGTTATTCACCCCTCCACTTT
>14|TRBJ2-7|NA|TRBV11-1|TRBD2
CASSATSGVYEQYF
TGTGCCAGCAGCGCGACTAGCGGGGTCTACGAGCAGTACTTC
>15|TRBJ2-3|NA|TRBV18|TRBD1
CASSPRRGTGDTQYF
TGTGCCAGCTCACCGCGACGGGGGACAGGAGATACGCAGTATTTT
>14|TRBJ2-3|NA|TRBV13|NA
CASSSTGFTDTQYF
TGTGCCAGCAGCTCAACAGGGTTCACAGATACGCAGTATTTT
>14|TRBJ1-1|NA|TRBV7-8|TRBD1
CASSPGQGILGAFF
TGTGCCAGCAGCCCGGGACAGGGGATATTAGGGGCTTTCTTT
>12|TRBJ1-4|NA|TRBV7-9|NA
CASSQTNEKLFF
TGTGCCAGCAGCCAAACTAATGAAAAACTGTTTTTT
>16|TRBJ2-5|once|TRBV6-5|NA
CASSYSTTSRSETQYF
TGTGCCAGCAGTTACTCGACGACTAGTAGGTCAGAGACCCAGTACTTC
>16|TRBJ2-1|NA|TRBV3-1/TRBV3-2|NA
CASSHSRGGSYNEQFF
TGTGCCAGCAGCCACTCCAGGGGTGGTTCGTACAATGAGCAGTTCTTC
>15|TRBJ2-7|NA|TRBV14|NA
CASSQGLVRGWEQYF
TGTGCCAGCAGCCAAGGTCTCGTTCGGGGGTGGGAGCAGTACTTC
>13|TRBJ2-7|NA|TRBV15|NA
CATSRGRTYEQYF
TGTGCCACCAGCAGAGGCCGGACTTACGAGCAGTACTTC
>15|TRBJ1-4|NA|TRBV11-3|NA
CASKGPATTNEKLFF
TGTGCCAGTAAGGGGCCGGCTACAACTAATGAAAAACTGTTTTTT
>14|TRBJ2-7|once|TRBV9|NA
CASSPGGPMYEQYF
TGTGCCAGCAGTCCTGGGGGCCCAATGTACGAGCAGTACTTC
>16|TRBJ2-3|NA|TRBV7-3|TRBD2
CASSLRGGSSTDTQYF
TGTGCCAGCAGCTTACGGGGGGGATCTAGCACAGATACGCAGTATTTT
>13|TRBJ1-1|NA|TRBV2|NA
CASSSGLGTEAFF
TGTGCCAGCAGTTCGGGGTTGGGCACTGAAGCTTTCTTT
>13|TRBJ2-3|NA|TRBV2|NA
CAGGLAAQYTQYF
TGTGCCGGGGGACTCGCCGCACAATATACGCAGTATTTT
>14|TRBJ2-7|NA|TRBV19|NA
CASSENSGVNEQYF
TGTGCCAGTAGTGAAAATTCAGGGGTAAACGAGCAGTACTTC
>13|TRBJ1-1|once|TRBV2|NA
CASVLSMRTEAFF
TGTGCCAGCGTTCTGAGCATGAGGACTGAAGCTTTCTTT
>16|TRBJ2-3|NA|TRBV6-5|TRBD2
CASSYAGTSAADTQYF
TGTGCCAGCAGTTACGCCGGGACTAGCGCCGCAGATACGCAGTATTTT
>16|TRBJ2-1|NA|TRBV7-9|NA
CASSPLGAGAANEQFF
TGTGCCAGCAGCCCCCTAGGGGCAGGGGCAGCCAATGAGCAGTTCTTC
>15|TRBJ1-2|NA|TRBV7-2|NA
CASSFDSGTKDGYTF
TGTGCCAGCAGCTTCGACTCCGGGACAAAGGATGGCTACACCTTC
>14|TRBJ1-1|NA|TRBV28|NA
CASSRRGPNTEAFF
TGTGCCAGCAGTCGCAGGGGCCCGAACACTGAAGCTTTCTTT
>13|TRBJ2-7|NA|TRBV5-6|TRBD1
CASSFDRVSEQYF
TGTGCCAGCAGCTTCGACAGGGTGTCCGAGCAGTACTTC
>15|TRBJ2-5|NA|TRBV27|NA
CASSLSGFLQETQYF
TGTGCCAGCAGTTTATCGGGCTTTTTACAAGAGACCCAGTACTTC
>15|TRBJ2-1|once|TRBV2|TRBD2
CASSSGTSGPNEQFF
TGTGCCAGCAGTTCCGGGACTAGCGGACCAAATGAGCAGTTCTTC
>18|TRBJ2-2|NA|TRBV19|TRBD2
CASSIEAGGGGLAGELFF
TGTGCCAGTAGTATCGAAGCTGGCGGGGGGGGATTAGCCGGGGAGCTGTTTTTT
>19|TRBJ2-4|NA|TRBV11-2|TRBD2
CASSSPPLRLAGAKNIQYF
TGTGCCAGCAGCTCTCCGCCCCTCCGACTAGCGGGCGCCAAAAACATTCAGTACTTC
>18|TRBJ1-2|NA|TRBV6-2/TRBV6-3|TRBD1
CASSDPGTGGGLNYGYTF
TGTGCCAGCAGCGACCCGGGGACAGGGGGCGGCCTAAACTATGGCTACACCTTC
>13|TRBJ2-1|NA|TRBV7-8|NA
CASSLVGSDEQFF
TGTGCCAGCAGCTTAGTGGGTAGCGATGAGCAGTTCTTC
>16|TRBJ1-5|NA|TRBV2|NA
CASSELGPNSNQPQHF
TGTGCCAGCAGTGAATTGGGCCCCAATAGCAATCAGCCCCAGCATTTT
>14|TRBJ2-5|NA|TRBV7-9|NA
CASSNLLAGETQYF
TGTGCCAGCAGCAACTTATTGGCAGGGGAGACCCAGTACTTC
>15|TRBJ1-1|NA|TRBV19|TRBD1
CASSLTGTGNTEAFF
TGTGCCAGTAGTTTAACCGGGACAGGGAACACTGAAGCTTTCTTT
>17|TRBJ1-6|NA|TRBV3-1/TRBV3-2|TRBD1
CASSHGTGSSYNSPLHF
TGTGCCAGCAGCCACGGGACAGGAAGCTCCTATAATTCACCCCTCCACTTT
>14|TRBJ1-6|NA|TRBV5-1|NA
CASSLGLINSPLHF
TGCGCCAGCAGCTTGGGGCTGATAAATTCACCCCTCCACTTT
>13|TRBJ2-5|few|TRBV12-5|NA
CASGLAPRETQYF
TGTGCTAGTGGTTTGGCTCCGAGGGAGACCCAGTACTTC
>15|TRBJ1-1|once|TRBV5-1|TRBD1
CASSFSGQATVGAFF
TGCGCCAGCAGCTTCTCGGGACAGGCTACAGTCGGAGCTTTCTTT